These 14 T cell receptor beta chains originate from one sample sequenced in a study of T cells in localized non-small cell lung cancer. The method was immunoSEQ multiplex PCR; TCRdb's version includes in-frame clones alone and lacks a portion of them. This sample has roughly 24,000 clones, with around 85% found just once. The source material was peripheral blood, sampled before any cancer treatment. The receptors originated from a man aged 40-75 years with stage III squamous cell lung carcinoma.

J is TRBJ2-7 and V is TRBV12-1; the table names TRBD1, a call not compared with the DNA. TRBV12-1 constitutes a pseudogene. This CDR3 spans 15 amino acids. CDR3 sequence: CASSWGYRGSYEQYV. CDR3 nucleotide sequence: TGTGCCAGCAGCTGGGGCTATAGGGGGTCCTACGAGCAGTACGTC.

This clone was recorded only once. The CDR3 sequence is CASSFRTSGRKDTQYF. The CDR3 DNA reads as TGTGCCAGCAGCTTTAGAACTAGCGGGCGGAAAGATACGCAGTATTTT. The chain links TRBV5-5 to TRBJ2-3, with 9 bases identical to TRBD2. Per germline, CDR1 SGHKS and CDR2 YYEKEE (reference sequence). V lost 2 bases, J lost 5 bases, and 9 bases stayed unmatched. The CDR3 consists of 16 residues.

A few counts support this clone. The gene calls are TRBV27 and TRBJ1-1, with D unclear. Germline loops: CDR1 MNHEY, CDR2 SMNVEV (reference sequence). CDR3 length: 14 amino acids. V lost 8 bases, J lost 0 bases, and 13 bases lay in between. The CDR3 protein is CASRPPVMNTEAFF. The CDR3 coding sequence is TGTGCCAGCCGCCCCCCCGTTATGAACACTGAAGCTTTCTTT.

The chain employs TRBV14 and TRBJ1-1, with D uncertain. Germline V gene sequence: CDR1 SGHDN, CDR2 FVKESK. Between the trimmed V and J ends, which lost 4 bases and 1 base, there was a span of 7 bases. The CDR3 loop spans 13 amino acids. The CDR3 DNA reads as TGTGCCAGCAGCCGTCAGCCGAACACTGAAGCTTTCTTT. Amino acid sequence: CASSRQPNTEAFF.

CDR3 bases: TGTGCCAGCAGCTGGCTGGAGGGGGGGGCAGAGACCCAGTACTTC. Protein: CASSWLEGGAETQYF. This chain links TRBV7-9 with TRBJ2-5; possibly TRBD2 for D (7 bases). Germline CDR1 and CDR2: SEHNR and FQNEAQ (reference sequence). CDR3 size: 15 residues. Trimming removed 4 bases from V and 4 bases from J, with 16 bases in between.

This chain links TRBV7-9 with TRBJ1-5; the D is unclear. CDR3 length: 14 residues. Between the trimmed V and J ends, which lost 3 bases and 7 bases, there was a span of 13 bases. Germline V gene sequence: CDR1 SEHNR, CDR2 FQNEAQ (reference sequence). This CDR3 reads CASSLNGPYQPQHF. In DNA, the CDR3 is TGTGCCAGCAGCTTGAACGGGCCTTACCAGCCCCAGCATTTT.

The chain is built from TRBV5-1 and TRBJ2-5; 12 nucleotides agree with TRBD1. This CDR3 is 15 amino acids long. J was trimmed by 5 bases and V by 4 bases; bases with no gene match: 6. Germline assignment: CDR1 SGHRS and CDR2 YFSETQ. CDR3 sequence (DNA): TGCGCCAGCAGCGGGGGACAGGGGGCGGTGGAGACCCAGTACTTC. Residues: CASSGGQGAVETQYF. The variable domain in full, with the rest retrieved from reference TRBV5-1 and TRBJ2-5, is KAGVTQTPRYLIKTRGQQVTLSCSPISGHRSVSWYQQTPGQGLQFLFEYFSETQRNKGNFPGRFSGRQFSNSRSEMNVSTLELGDSALYLCASSGGQGAVETQYFGPGTRLLVL.

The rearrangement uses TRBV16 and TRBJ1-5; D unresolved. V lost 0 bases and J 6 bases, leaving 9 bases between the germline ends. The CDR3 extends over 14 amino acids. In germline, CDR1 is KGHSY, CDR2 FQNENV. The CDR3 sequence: CASSQSPVVQPQHF. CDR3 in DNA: TGTGCCAGCAGCCAATCCCCTGTTGTTCAGCCCCAGCATTTT. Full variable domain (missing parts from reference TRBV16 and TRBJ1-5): GEEVAQTPKHLVRGEGQKAKLYCAPIKGHSYVFWYQQVLKNEFKFLISFQNENVFDETGMPKERFSAKCLPNSPCSLEIQATKLEDSAVYFCASSQSPVVQPQHFGDGTRLSIL.

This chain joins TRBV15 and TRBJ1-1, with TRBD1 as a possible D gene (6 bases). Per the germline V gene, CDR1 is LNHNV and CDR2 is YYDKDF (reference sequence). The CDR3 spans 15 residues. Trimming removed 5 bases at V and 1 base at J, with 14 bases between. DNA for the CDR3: TGTGCCACCAGCTCCCCTGGCAGGGGGAACACTGAAGCTTTCTTT. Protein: CATSSPGRGNTEAFF.

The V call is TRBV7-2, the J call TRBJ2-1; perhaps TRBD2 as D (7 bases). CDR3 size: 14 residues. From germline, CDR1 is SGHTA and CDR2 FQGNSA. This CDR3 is CAAGAGAANNEQFF. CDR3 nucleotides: TGTGCGGCGGGCGCGGGGGCCGCCAACAATGAGCAGTTCTTC. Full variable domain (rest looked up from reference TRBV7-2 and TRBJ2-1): GAGVSQSPSNKVTEKGKDVELRCDPISGHTALYWYRQSLGQGLEFLIYFQGNSAPDKSGLPSDRFSAERTGGSVSTLTIQRTQQEDSAVYLCAAGAGAANNEQFFGPGTRLTVL.

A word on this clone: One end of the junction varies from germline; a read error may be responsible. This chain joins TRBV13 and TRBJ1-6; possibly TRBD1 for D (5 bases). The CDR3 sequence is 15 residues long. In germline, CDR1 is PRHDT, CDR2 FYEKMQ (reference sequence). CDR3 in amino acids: CASSLGSGGDSPLHF. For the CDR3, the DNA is TGTGCCAGCAGCCTAGGATCTGGGGGGGATTCACCCCTCCACTTT. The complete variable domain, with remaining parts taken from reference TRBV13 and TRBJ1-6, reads AAGVIQSPRHLIKEKRETATLKCYPIPRHDTVYWYQQGPGQDPQFLISFYEKMQSDKGSIPDRFSAQQFSDYHSELNMSSLELGDSALYFCASSLGSGGDSPLHFGNGTRLTVT.

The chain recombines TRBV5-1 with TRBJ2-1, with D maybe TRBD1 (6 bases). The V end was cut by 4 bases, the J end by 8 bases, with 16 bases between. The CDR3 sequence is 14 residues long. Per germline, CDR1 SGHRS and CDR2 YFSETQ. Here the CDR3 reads CASSLGTSRDEQFF. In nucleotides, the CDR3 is TGCGCCAGCAGCCTGGGGACATCTCGGGATGAGCAGTTCTTC.

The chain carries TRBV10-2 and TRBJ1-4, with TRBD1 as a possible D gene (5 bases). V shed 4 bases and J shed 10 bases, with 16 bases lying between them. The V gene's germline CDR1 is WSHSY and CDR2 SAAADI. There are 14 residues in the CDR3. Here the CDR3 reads CASSAPDKFGKLFF. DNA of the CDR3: TGCGCCAGCAGTGCACCGGACAAGTTTGGAAAACTGTTTTTT.

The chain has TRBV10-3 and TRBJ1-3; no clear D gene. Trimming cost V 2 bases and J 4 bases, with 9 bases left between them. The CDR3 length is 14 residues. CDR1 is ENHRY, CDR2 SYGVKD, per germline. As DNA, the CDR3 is TGTGCCATCAGTGAGCCGGAGTTGGGAAACACCATATATTTT. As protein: CAISEPELGNTIYF.